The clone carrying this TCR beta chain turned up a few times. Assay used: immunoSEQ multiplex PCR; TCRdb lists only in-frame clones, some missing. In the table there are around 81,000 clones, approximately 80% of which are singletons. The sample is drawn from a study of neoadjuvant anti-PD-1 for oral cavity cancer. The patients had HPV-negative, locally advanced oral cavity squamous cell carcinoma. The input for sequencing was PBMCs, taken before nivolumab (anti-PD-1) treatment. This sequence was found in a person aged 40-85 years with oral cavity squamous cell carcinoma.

CDR3: CASSGLVNEQFF. For the CDR3, the DNA is TGCGCCAGCAGTGGTCTAGTTAATGAGCAGTTCTTC. This chain links TRBV10-1 with TRBJ2-1; D not resolved. Germline assignment: CDR1 WNHNN and CDR2 SYGVQD (reference sequence). The CDR3 loop spans 12 amino acids. Trimming removed 4 bases from V and 7 bases from J, with 8 bases in between.